This T cell receptor beta chain was identified in a study of a mutant IDH1 vaccine in newly diagnosed glioma. Study information: With temozolomide cycles, or 4-6 weeks after radiotherapy alone, vaccination was started.

Data came from immunoSEQ multiplex PCR; TCRdb stores just in-frame clones and leaves some out. The data contain approximately 67,000 clones, approximately 84% of them singletons. Time point meaning: week 23, last vaccination. Vaccinated patients received 300 ug of mutant IDH1 20-mer peptide per dose, with topical imiquimod. Tumors from donors were new WHO grade 3 or 4 IDH1-mutant astrocytomas with ATRX loss. J lost 3 bases, V lost 3 bases, and 5 bases had no gene match. Germline loops: CDR1 SGHRS, CDR2 YFSETQ. CDR3 size: 14 residues. This clone was seen a few times. No antigen is known for it. Sample: PBMCs, taken from a glioma patient whose treatment included an IDH1 peptide vaccine. This TCR was sampled from a man aged 18 to 29 with glioma. This chain connects TRBV5-1 to TRBJ1-1, with TRBD1 matching 7 bases. CDR3 in amino acids: CASSSDRVYTEAFF. The CDR3 DNA follows: TGCGCCAGCAGCTCCGACAGGGTGTACACTGAAGCTTTCTTT.